Following are 21 T cell receptor beta chains from one sample sequenced in a study of cytomegalovirus exposure and HLA in healthy donors. The primer mix had 60 Vbeta and 13 Jbeta primers. Assay: immunoSEQ multiplex PCR; the TCRdb copy retains only in-frame clones and omits some. Among about 76,000 clones listed, over 75% were seen once. The sequenced sample consisted of PBMCs. The receptor set was obtained from a male donor in good health and CMV-seropositive.

The V gene is TRBV20-1, the J gene TRBJ1-1; no definite D call. With 5 bases removed from V and 4 bases from J, the gap between germline ends came to 5 bases. Germline lookup yields CDR1 DFQATT and CDR2 SNEGSKA (reference sequence). The CDR3 has 10 residues. CDR3 in amino acids: CSAAITEAFF. CDR3 coding DNA: TGCAGTGCTGCTATCACTGAAGCTTTCTTT.

The rearrangement joins TRBV14 to TRBJ1-2; no reliable D call. The CDR3 covers 14 residues. Trimming took off 1 base at V and 8 bases at J, with 14 bases between the two ends. Germline V gene lookup returns CDR1 SGHDN and CDR2 FVKESK. Here the CDR3 reads CASSQATMMRGYTF. As DNA, the CDR3 is TGTGCCAGCAGCCAAGCGACAATGATGAGAGGCTACACCTTC.

This clone was detected a few times. The chain combines TRBV28 with TRBJ1-5; D is unclear. Trimming took off 5 bases at V and 0 bases at J, with 11 bases between the two ends. Germline V gene lookup returns CDR1 MDHEN and CDR2 SYDVKM. The CDR3 totals 15 residues. Here the CDR3 reads CASSERASSNQPQHF. As DNA, the CDR3 is TGTGCCAGCAGTGAGAGGGCGTCTAGCAATCAGCCCCAGCATTTT.

The V and J genes are TRBV13 and TRBJ2-3; 10 bases agree with TRBD2. Germline assignment: CDR1 PRHDT and CDR2 FYEKMQ (reference sequence). The V segment lost 4 bases and the J segment 2 bases; nucleotides outside the gene matches: 18. CDR3 length equals 20 residues. CDR3 DNA sequence: TGTGCCAGCAGCTCCTCCGTAGCGGGAGGCCTCCTCTCGTCCACAGATACGCAGTATTTT. This translates into CASSSSVAGGLLSSTDTQYF.

Here the CDR3 DNA reads TGTGCCAGCAGCCGCCCCGAAGGGAGGAATGAGCAGTTCTTC. The encoded protein is CASSRPEGRNEQFF. This sequence joins TRBV5-4 and TRBJ2-1; maybe TRBD2 (6 bases). V lost 4 bases, J lost 7 bases, and 15 bases lay in between. CDR1 is SGHNT, CDR2 YYREEE, per germline (reference sequence). CDR3 length equals 14 residues. The full variable domain, its missing parts supplied by reference TRBV5-4 and TRBJ2-1, is ETGVTQSPTHLIKTRGQQVTLRCSSQSGHNTVSWYQQALGQGPQFIFQYYREEENGRGNFPPRFSGLQFPNYSSELNVNALELDDSALYLCASSRPEGRNEQFFGPGTRLTVL.

The chain recombines TRBV27 with TRBJ2-3; TRBD1 aligns across 8 bases. This CDR3 has 14 amino acids. CDR1 is MNHEY, CDR2 SMNVEV, per germline (reference sequence). V lost 3 bases to trimming and J lost 8 bases; unmatched junction nucleotides: 7. The CDR3 is CASSFGTGQSTQYF. Written as DNA, the CDR3 is TGTGCCAGCAGTTTTGGGACAGGCCAATCTACGCAGTATTTT.

This clone has only a few counts. The chain combines TRBV6-5 with TRBJ1-1; D is unresolved. The CDR3 runs to 13 residues. Germline CDR1 reads MNHEY; CDR2 reads SVGAGI. V dropped 3 bases and J dropped 1 base, with 6 bases sitting between them. The CDR3 is CASSYSENTEAFF. The CDR3, as DNA: TGTGCCAGCAGTTATTCAGAGAACACTGAAGCTTTCTTT.

J is TRBJ2-7 and V is TRBV2, with 11 bases that match TRBD2. The V and J ends lost 7 bases and 0 bases, in that order; junction bases with no gene match: 2. Germline loops: CDR1 SNHLY, CDR2 FYNNEI. The CDR3 contains 14 residues. This chain's CDR3 is CASKTSGTSYEQYF. Here the CDR3 DNA reads TGTGCCAGCAAGACTAGCGGGACCTCCTACGAGCAGTACTTC. Together with reference TRBV2 and TRBJ2-7, the CDR3 gives the full variable domain: EPEVTQTPSHQVTQMGQEVILRCVPISNHLYFYWYRQILGQKVEFLVSFYNNEISEKSEIFDDQFSVERPDGSNFTLKIRSTKLEDSAMYFCASKTSGTSYEQYFGPGTRLTVT.

This clone was counted a few times. The chain joins TRBV6-4 to TRBJ2-7, with D possibly matching TRBD2 (6 bases). Germline CDR1 MRHNA, CDR2 SNTAGT. The CDR3 runs 15 residues. Trimming removed 6 bases at V and 2 bases at J, with 17 bases between. The CDR3 sequence: CASSPRGRGTYEQYF. The CDR3 nucleotides read TGTGCCAGCAGCCCCCGGGGCCGGGGGACCTACGAGCAGTACTTC.

This sequence joins TRBV28 and TRBJ1-5; the D is unclear. Germline CDR1 and CDR2: MDHEN and SYDVKM. The CDR3 has 13 residues. V lost 2 bases and J lost 3, with 5 bases in between. The CDR3 here is CASSLDNNQPQHF. CDR3 nucleotide sequence: TGTGCCAGCAGTTTAGACAACAATCAGCCCCAGCATTTT.

The CDR3: CASSPLLGTGLSNQPQHF. CDR3 nucleotide sequence: TGTGCCAGCAGCCCATTATTAGGGACAGGGCTGAGCAATCAGCCCCAGCATTTT. V gene TRBV5-5 combines with J gene TRBJ1-5; 9 bases line up with TRBD1. The CDR3 spans 18 residues. The germline gives CDR1 SGHKS, CDR2 YYEKEE (reference sequence). V lost 4 bases to trimming and J lost 1 base; unmatched junction nucleotides: 12.

The chain has TRBV4-2 and TRBJ2-6; 8 bases match TRBD2. Trimming at V came to 2 bases and at J to 3 bases, leaving 3 bases not matched to a gene. The CDR3 has 16 amino acids. Looked up from germline, CDR1 is LGHNA and CDR2 is YNFKEQ. As DNA, the CDR3 is TGTGCCAGCAGCCAACTTAGCGGGATTGGGGCCAACGTCCTGACTTTC. It specifies CASSQLSGIGANVLTF.

The chain combines TRBV5-4 with TRBJ2-7, with 7 bases aligning to TRBD2. The germline gives CDR1 SGHNT, CDR2 YYREEE (reference sequence). V lost 0 bases, J lost 9 bases, and 6 bases stayed unmatched. This CDR3 comprises 13 residues. CDR3 residues: CASSLVAGRVQYF. In DNA, the CDR3 is TGTGCCAGCAGCTTGGTGGCAGGGAGGGTGCAGTACTTC.

CDR3 nucleotides: TGTGCCAGTAGTATAGATGGTACAGGGAGCAATGAGCAGTTCTTC. It encodes CASSIDGTGSNEQFF. This sequence joins TRBV19 and TRBJ2-1; D is possibly TRBD1 (6 bases). The germline V gene encodes CDR1 LNHDA and CDR2 SQIVND (reference sequence). CDR3 length: 15 amino acids. V dropped 0 bases and J dropped 6 bases, with 12 bases sitting between them. The entire variable domain, with the rest obtained from reference TRBV19 and TRBJ2-1, is as follows: DGGITQSPKYLFRKEGQNVTLSCEQNLNHDAMYWYRQDPGQGLRLIYYSQIVNDFQKGDIAEGYSVSREKKESFPLTVTSAQKNPTAFYLCASSIDGTGSNEQFFGPGTRLTVL.

The gene calls are TRBV2 and TRBJ2-7, with D possibly being TRBD2 (6 bases). Germline loops: CDR1 SNHLY, CDR2 FYNNEI. The CDR3 is 12 amino acids. V shed 7 bases and J shed 3 bases, with 10 bases lying between them. The CDR3 loop is CASTQTSYEQYF. CDR3 coding DNA: TGTGCCAGCACCCAGACTAGCTACGAGCAGTACTTC.

This chain joins TRBV11-2 and TRBJ2-6; 9 nucleotides agree with TRBD1. The junction had 13 bases not matched to a gene; V was cut back by 7 bases and J by 0 bases. The CDR3 is made up of 19 amino acids. Germline assignment: CDR1 SGHAT and CDR2 FQNNGV. CDR3: CASTFFPGQGRSGANVLTF. DNA for the CDR3: TGTGCCAGCACCTTCTTCCCGGGACAGGGCCGCTCTGGGGCCAACGTCCTGACTTTC.

This clone appeared a few times. The chain recombines TRBV25-1 with TRBJ2-2; TRBD2 matches 9 bases. CDR3 length: 11 residues. Trimming at V came to 7 bases and at J to 11 bases, leaving 2 bases not matched to a gene. Germline values: CDR1 MGHDK, CDR2 SYGVNS. The CDR3 DNA reads as TGTGCCAGCATAGCGGGAGCCGAGCTGTTTTTT. The encoded protein is CASIAGAELFF.

The chain is built from TRBV25-1 and TRBJ2-5, with D perhaps matching TRBD1 (5 bases). Germline lookup yields CDR1 MGHDK and CDR2 SYGVNS. The CDR3 extends over 13 amino acids. The V end lost 2 bases, the J end lost 1 base, and 5 bases lay between the germline ends. The chain's CDR3 is CASSERGQETQYF. In DNA, the CDR3 is TGTGCCAGCAGTGAAAGGGGCCAAGAGACCCAGTACTTC. The full variable domain, its missing parts supplied by reference TRBV25-1 and TRBJ2-5, is EADIYQTPRYLVIGTGKKITLECSQTMGHDKMYWYQQDPGMELHLIHYSYGVNSTEKGDLSSESTVSRIRTEHFPLTLESARPSHTSQYLCASSERGQETQYFGPGTRLLVL.

DNA of the CDR3: TGTGCCAGCTCGGGACAGGGGAAGTATGGCTACACCTTC. Translation gives CASSGQGKYGYTF. The rearrangement uses TRBV25-1 and TRBJ1-2; TRBD1 matches 10 bases. V shed 8 bases and J 5 bases; nucleotides not matched to a gene: 5. Germline lookup yields CDR1 MGHDK and CDR2 SYGVNS. The CDR3 has 13 residues.

This clone was seen a handful of times. For the CDR3, the DNA is TGTGCCAGCAGTGGGACAGCAGGAAACACCATATATTTT. Translation: CASSGTAGNTIYF. This rearrangement joins TRBV2 to TRBJ1-3; possible D gene TRBD1, 6 bases. The germline V and J ends were trimmed by 4 bases and 4 bases, with 8 bases remaining between them. The CDR3 is made up of 13 amino acids. Germline CDR1 SNHLY, CDR2 FYNNEI.

The V call is TRBV5-8, the J call TRBJ1-2, with D maybe TRBD1 (6 bases). The germline CDR1 and CDR2 sequences are SGHTS and YDEGEE. The V end was cut by 1 base, the J end by 2 bases, with 12 bases between. This CDR3 is 15 amino acids long. This CDR3 is CASSLLPQGNYGYTF. CDR3 bases: TGTGCCAGCAGCTTGTTGCCACAGGGAAACTATGGCTACACCTTC.